This T cell receptor (beta chain) is from a study of vaccination effects on CD4 cells after COVID-19 (dated by TCRdb to about 2022). Concerning the study at large: Two doses of either the BNT162b2 or the mRNA-1273 mRNA SARS-CoV-2 vaccine were administered to participants. Pre-vaccine samples from a couple of convalescent patients were drawn 16 days and one week before the first dose, 142 and 148 days after COVID-19 diagnosis. In both COVID-19 convalescent patients and infection-naive vaccine recipients, the study compared SARS-CoV-2 spike-specific CD4+ TCR repertoires from before mRNA vaccination with those from after it. A total of 10 COVID-19 convalescent patients and several SARS-CoV-2-naive healthy vaccine recipients were included in the full study. In the study, cultures from other donors were sequenced using the Oncomine TCR Beta short-read assay on an Illumina iSeq 100.

At the junction V is shortened by 4 bases and J by 2 bases; bases outside the gene matches: 6. The CDR3 goes from the cysteine to the phenylalanine over 16 residues. Only the CDR3 part of the read is kept: 48 bases, read in frame from the first base. Based on the germline V gene, the CDR1 and CDR2 sequences are LGHNA and YSLEER. Findings and caveats that apply to the study as a whole: Both infection-induced and vaccine-induced clones contracted markedly at late post-vaccination timepoints, which is consistent with waning T cell responses. Limitations of the study were the small number of convalescent patients and the absence of early post-infection timepoints. In convalescent patients, the post-vaccine spike-reactive repertoire consisted mainly of new vaccine-induced clones, largely distinct from infection-induced clones.

In the ViraFEST assay, PBMC were stimulated with viral peptide pools, and antigen-specific CD4+ T cell clonotypes were then identified by expansion using TCR sequencing. After less than 13 days of culture, CD4+ T cells were isolated with the EasySep CD4+ T cell isolation kit. Convalescent patients had PCR-confirmed SARS-CoV-2 infection between March and December 2020, before Alpha, Beta and Delta variants emerged in the United States. Approximately 2 million PBMC per well were cultured with about 10 ug/ml peptides in IMDM containing about 5% human AB serum, around 10 IU/ml IL-2 and gentamicin. For the negative control culture condition, an HIV-1 Nef peptide pool was used. On days 3 and 7, half of the culture medium was replaced with fresh IL-2-containing medium. Unless noted otherwise, every peptide stimulation condition was cultured in triplicate wells. Using Ficoll-Paque Plus gradient centrifugation, PBMC were separated from whole blood and then either used fresh or cryopreserved at -140C. The QIAamp micro DNA kit was used to extract genomic DNA from the cultured CD4+ T cells.

The library was obtained by the immunoSEQ multiplex PCR assay. DNA from the CD4+ T cells that had been cultured and isolated underwent TCR beta CDR3 sequencing. On the study's bioinformatics: Non-productive TCR sequences were discarded, and reads were trimmed to the CDR3 region, with only CDR3s of 7 or more amino acids retained. Antigen-specific clonotypes were identified using the MANAFEST web app by comparison of expansion in peptide wells against reference cultures. For clones to be considered positive, expansion at FDR<0.05 versus reference and all other wells, an odds ratio above 5, and a frequency above 0.1% in two replicate wells were required. Clonotypes significantly expanded in SARS-CoV-2 spike wells and in at least one common cold coronavirus spike condition were defined as cross-reactive. CDR3 similarity was assessed by Levenshtein distance using the stringdist R package, and unrooted trees were constructed with ape in R 3.6.1. Imported from immuneACCESS, the table was reduced by TCRdb to in-frame sequences with V and J called. These copies leave out some clones; in studies compared against another copy, an unresolved V gene accounts for under half, and the cause of the remainder is not known. That table is the source of V, J and clone size, and D and trimming were worked out from the DNA. The sample table holds 70,000 or so clones, of which more than 65% were seen once. The ten largest account for about 5% of the sample.

About this clone itself: No antigen is known for it. No qualities accompany the bases; no much larger clone lies one base away.

The sequence was obtained from a human donor who had a prior SARS-CoV-2 infection. This specimen was CD4+ T cells from PBMCs cultured with HIV peptides, taken before COVID-19 vaccination. The cell subset or site label on this specimen signifies: HIV-1 Nef peptide pool negative control/reference culture. This receptor chain uses TRBV4-3 and TRBJ1-4; 8 bases in between match TRBD1. The DNA is TGCGCCAGCAGCCGGGCAGGGGGCACGACTAATGAAAAACTGTTTTTT. It specifies CASSRAGGTTNEKLFF.